The next 20 T cell receptor beta chains were all read from a single sample in a study of early T cells in non-severe SARS-CoV-2 infection. TCRdb redid the calling of the 5' RACE reads with MiXCR, one entry per CDR3 protein. The profile shows 79,000 or so distinct CDR3 sequences, roughly 12% of them singletons. The specimen was whole blood. The receptors shown here come from an adult who was a healthcare worker with PCR-confirmed SARS-CoV-2 infection or an uninfected control (not recorded which).

This clonotype appeared many times. This CDR3 reads CASSLVSLIADTQYF. The CDR3 DNA reads TGTGCCAGCAGCTTAGTTTCACTGATCGCAGATACGCAGTATTTT. J is TRBJ2-3 and V is TRBV7-8; D uncertain. V lost 1 base, J lost 4 bases, and 12 bases lay in between. The length of the CDR3 is 15 residues. Germline CDR1 reads SGHVS; CDR2 reads FQNEAQ.

The sample holds many counts of this clonotype. CDR3 sequence reads: CASSPNRGGGTQYF. The CDR3 DNA reads as TGTGCCAGCAGCCCGAACAGGGGCGGAGGGACCCAGTACTTC. This sequence joins TRBV6-2 or TRBV6-3 and TRBJ2-5; 7 bases match TRBD1. With 6 bases clipped from V and 7 bases from J, the junction kept 11 bases outside the gene matches. CDR1 is MNHEY and CDR2 is SVGEGT in the germline V gene. There are 14 residues in the CDR3.

This clonotype was seen ten or more times. The chain has TRBV28 and TRBJ1-1, with TRBD1 as a possible D gene (6 bases). V was shortened by 1 base and J by 3 bases, with 12 bases between the two germline ends. CDR1 MDHEN and CDR2 SYDVKM come from the germline V gene. The CDR3 length is 15 residues. CDR3 sequence: CASSLSARTDTEAFF. In DNA form, the CDR3 reads TGTGCCAGCAGTTTATCTGCACGGACAGACACTGAAGCTTTCTTT.

This clonotype was recorded at least ten times. The chain couples TRBV6-5 to TRBJ1-1; 8 bases match TRBD1. After removal of 5 bases from V and 4 bases from J, the junction contained 12 bases not matched to a gene. Per the germline V gene, CDR1 is MNHEY and CDR2 is SVGAGI. The CDR3 contains 16 residues. The CDR3 bases are TGTGCCAGCAGTCCAGACAACTTCAGGGGGCTCACTGAAGCTTTCTTT. Amino acid sequence: CASSPDNFRGLTEAFF.

This clonotype turned up a few times. This chain connects TRBV5-5 to TRBJ2-1, with no clear D. This CDR3 comprises 14 residues. Germline-derived CDR1 and CDR2 are SGHKS and YYEKEE (reference sequence). Trimming took 4 bases from V and 6 from J, leaving 14 bases between them. The CDR3 sequence is CASSLRPRPNEQFF. In nucleotides, the CDR3 is TGTGCCAGCAGCCTACGACCCCGCCCCAATGAGCAGTTCTTC.

This clonotype was detected a few times. The chain joins TRBV5-1 to TRBJ1-1, with a tentative D call TRBD1 (5 bases). V was cut by 1 base and J by 12 bases, with 19 bases left in between. The germline V gene has CDR1 SGHRS and CDR2 YFSETQ. The length of the CDR3 is 14 residues. In DNA, the CDR3 is TGCGCCAGCAGCTTGTTACAGGACTCTTCATTAACTTTCTTT. Translation gives CASSLLQDSSLTFF.

This clonotype was counted many times. The CDR3 region has the DNA TGTGCCAGCAGCTTAGTCGGGGGGAGTTACGAGCAGTACTTC. Translated, it gives CASSLVGGSYEQYF. This chain connects TRBV7-2 to TRBJ2-7; 7 bases agree with TRBD2. CDR1 SGHTA and CDR2 FQGNSA come from the germline V gene. The CDR3 runs to 14 residues. V lost 1 base to trimming and J lost 4 bases; unmatched junction nucleotides: 4.

This clonotype has a count of ten or more. V is TRBV11-2 and J is TRBJ2-5; 10 positions match TRBD2. This CDR3 has 15 residues. Per the germline V gene, CDR1 is SGHAT and CDR2 is FQNNGV. The junction had 3 bases not matched to a gene; V was cut back by 5 bases and J by 0 bases. CDR3 protein: CASSRTSGDQETQYF. The CDR3, as DNA: TGTGCCAGCAGCCGGACTAGCGGAGACCAAGAGACCCAGTACTTC.

This clonotype was found many times. The genes are TRBV29-1 and TRBJ2-7; D is uncertain. The V gene lost 7 bases and the J gene lost 4 bases, with 14 bases spanning the gap. There are 12 residues in the CDR3. The germline CDR1 and CDR2 sequences are SQVTM and ANQGSEA. Here the CDR3 reads CSAEVSRYEQYF. For the CDR3, the DNA is TGCAGCGCCGAGGTGTCCAGATACGAGCAGTACTTC.

This clonotype was counted at least ten times. The V gene is TRBV12-3 or TRBV12-4, the J gene TRBJ2-3; D perhaps matches TRBD2 (6 bases). Trimming took 4 bases from V and 3 from J, leaving 11 bases between them. This CDR3 has 14 residues. The CDR3 sequence is CASSSPGRTDTQYF. The CDR3 DNA follows: TGTGCCAGCAGTTCGCCAGGGAGGACAGATACGCAGTATTTT.

The sample holds a few counts of this clonotype. This chain uses TRBV29-1 with TRBJ2-1; 10 nucleotides line up with TRBD2. The CDR3 has 13 residues. Germline V gene lookup returns CDR1 SQVTM and CDR2 ANQGSEA. The V gene end was trimmed by 7 bases and the J gene end by 2 bases; junction bases not matched to a gene: 2. The CDR3: CSGTSGTYNEQFF. CDR3 in DNA: TGCAGCGGTACTAGCGGGACCTACAATGAGCAGTTCTTC.

The rearrangement links TRBV21-1 to TRBJ2-7; TRBD2 reflects the table's D call only, with no check against the DNA. TRBV21-1 is designated a pseudogene. CDR3 length: 19 residues. In nucleotides, the CDR3 is TGTGCCAGCAGCAAAGCAGATAGGCCAAGGAGGGCACCCTCCTACGAGCAGTACTTC. Translation gives CASSKADRPRRAPSYEQYF.

This clonotype was recorded many times. J is TRBJ2-5 and V is TRBV24-1; D not resolved. The CDR3 extends over 11 amino acids. Trimming left V 12 bases short and J 1 base short, with 8 bases between. Looked up from germline, CDR1 is KGHDR and CDR2 is SFDVKD. The CDR3 DNA sequence: TGTGCCGTGGCGGCCCAAGAGACCCAGTACTTC. It encodes CAVAAQETQYF.

In its sample, this clonotype was seen many times. The V and J genes are TRBV14 and TRBJ2-5; unclear D gene. This CDR3 has 13 residues. The germline V gene encodes CDR1 SGHDN and CDR2 FVKESK. V was trimmed by 3 bases and J by 9 bases, leaving 14 bases between them. This CDR3 reads CASSQNWVSAQYF. The CDR3, as DNA: TGTGCCAGCAGCCAGAACTGGGTATCGGCCCAGTACTTC.

The V call is TRBV20-1, the J call TRBJ2-5; tentatively, D is TRBD1 (6 bases). Trimming pared 6 bases from V and 0 bases from J, leaving 11 bases between. The CDR3 has 13 amino acids. Looked up from germline, CDR1 is DFQATT and CDR2 is SNEGSKA (reference sequence). CDR3 DNA sequence: TGCAGTGCCTTCGGACAGAACCAAGAGACCCAGTACTTC. This encodes CSAFGQNQETQYF.

This clonotype was seen a few times. V gene TRBV6-1 combines with J gene TRBJ1-5; maybe TRBD1 (5 bases). The CDR3 length is 15 residues. Germline CDR1 MNHNS, CDR2 SASEGT. Trimming shortened V by 2 bases and J by 0 bases, and 8 bases separated the two germline ends. The CDR3 reads CASSERGGSNQPQHF. The DNA for the CDR3 is TGTGCCAGCAGTGAAAGGGGCGGTAGCAATCAGCCCCAGCATTTT.

This chain uses TRBV18 with TRBJ2-7, with 8 bases lining up with TRBD2. The CDR3 totals 17 residues. Germline V gene data show CDR1 as KGHSH and CDR2 as LQKENI. With V trimmed by 0 bases and J by 6 bases, 13 bases remained unmatched. This CDR3 reads CASSPPLIGGAAPEQYF. The CDR3 DNA is TGTGCCAGCTCACCACCTCTTATCGGGGGGGCCGCTCCCGAGCAGTACTTC.

There are a few counts of this clonotype. This chain links TRBV4-3 with TRBJ2-3; D is possibly TRBD2 (7 bases). CDR1 and CDR2 from the germline V gene are LGHNA and YSLEER. Trimming cost V 4 bases and J 2 bases, with 19 bases left between them. The length of the CDR3 is 17 residues. Here the CDR3 reads CASSPRGRAEYTDTQYF. CDR3 coding DNA: TGCGCCAGCAGCCCGAGGGGGAGGGCGGAATACACAGATACGCAGTATTTT.

The genes are TRBV6-4 and TRBJ1-5; D call uncertain. Germline-derived CDR1 and CDR2 are MRHNA and SNTAGT. Trimming stripped 5 bases from V and 7 bases from J, with 12 bases between. CDR3 length equals 13 residues. The CDR3 sequence is CASSSSSEQPQHF. The CDR3 nucleotides read TGTGCCAGCAGTTCATCATCGGAGCAGCCCCAGCATTTT.

This clonotype came up a few times. The chain links TRBV28 to TRBJ2-1, with no clear D. The CDR3 extends over 13 amino acids. The germline CDR1 and CDR2 sequences are MDHEN and SYDVKM. V lost 6 bases and J lost 2, with 8 bases in between. The CDR3 sequence is CASSPDAYNEQFF. The CDR3 nucleotides are TGTGCCAGCAGCCCGGATGCCTACAATGAGCAGTTCTTC.